The subject of this entry is one TCR beta chain. The target antigen is unknown. This record belongs to a study of PD-1 blockade in classical Hodgkin lymphoma. Across the study: Intravenous delivery of nivolumab at 3 mg/kg to patients occurred every 2 weeks.

Study conclusions and caveats: Whatever underlies the repertoire differences (possibly disease activity or prior therapy) remains undefined.

The CDR3 has 14 amino acids. Germline CDR1 ENHRY, CDR2 SYGVKD. V was shortened by 10 bases and J by 5 bases, with 19 bases between the two germline ends. Every patient experienced relapse after autologous stem cell transplantation, and brentuximab vedotin exposure varied. Measured with immunoSEQ multiplex PCR; TCRdb has only the in-frame clones, and not every one. This table holds around 99,000 clones, about four fifths found once. The sequenced sample was peripheral blood mononuclear cells (PBMCs), obtained before the second cycle of nivolumab. The source of this sequence is a human donor with classical Hodgkin lymphoma. V usage is TRBV10-3 and J usage is TRBJ2-3; a possible D gene is TRBD2 (7 bases). In nucleotides, the CDR3 is TGTGCCACCCAGGGGAGGGGTGTGGAAGATACGCAGTATTTT. This translates into CATQGRGVEDTQYF.